Given below is one TCR beta chain in context. Its antigen is undetermined. The PCR was carried out with 60 Vbeta primers and 13 Jbeta primers. The repertoire was sequenced with immunoSEQ multiplex PCR; TCRdb's copy has only in-frame clones and lacks some. The repertoire holds approximately 100,000 clones, with approximately 64% as singletons. The data were obtained in a study of cytomegalovirus exposure and HLA in healthy donors. Study-level background: Assignment to the Caucasian-associated ancestry cluster applied to about 80% of the approximately 400 genotyped donors. Study conclusions and caveats: Accurate prediction of HLA-A and HLA-B alleles (for most subjects) was reportedly achieved from TCR beta sequences. A highly shared variant cluster was judged a likely technical artifact.

Looked up from germline, CDR1 is SGHRS and CDR2 is YFSETQ. The CDR3 extends over 15 amino acids. J lost 4 bases, V lost 0 bases, and 4 bases had no gene match. Sampled while nominally healthy, donors likely had unrecorded immune exposures. Sequenced: PBMCs. The rearrangement links TRBV5-1 to TRBJ2-1, with 7 bases matching TRBD1. The sequence derives from a man aged 55 to 70 in good health and CMV-seronegative. CDR3: CASSLGGGKYNEQFF. CDR3 nucleotide sequence: TGCGCCAGCAGCTTGGGAGGGGGCAAGTACAATGAGCAGTTCTTC.